Each of the 19 T cell receptor beta chains below was sequenced from the same sample in a study of CD8+ T cells in alopecia areata. Reverse transcribed after extraction, RNA yielded cDNA as the sequencing template. TCRdb's table, derived via immunoSEQ multiplex PCR, lists solely in-frame clones and lacks some. The sample includes some 240,000 clones, around 62% of them seen just once. The sequenced sample was CD4+ T cells sorted from blood, obtained at week 0. These receptors were collected from a human donor with alopecia areata.

V and J are TRBV30 and TRBJ2-3; unclear D gene. Trimming removed 5 bases at V and 0 bases at J, with 3 bases between. Germline CDR1 is GTSNPN and CDR2 is SVGIG (reference sequence). This CDR3 is 11 amino acids long. For the CDR3, the DNA is TGTGCCTGGGCTAGCACAGATACGCAGTATTTT. The encoded protein is CAWASTDTQYF.

This chain joins TRBV4-1 and TRBJ1-1; D uncertain. This CDR3 is built from 19 residues. Trimming took 3 bases from V and 4 from J, leaving 27 bases between them. Germline V gene data show CDR1 as MGHRA and CDR2 as YSYEKL. The CDR3 reads CASSQILLGRWTARTEAFF. CDR3 nucleotides: TGCGCCAGCAGCCAGATCCTCCTTGGGCGATGGACCGCACGCACTGAAGCTTTCTTT.

The chain uses TRBV9 and TRBJ1-2, with D tentatively TRBD1 (5 bases). The germline gives CDR1 SGDLS, CDR2 YYNGEE. The CDR3 totals 15 residues. V gave up 0 bases and J gave up 4 bases, with 13 bases separating them. For the CDR3, the DNA is TGTGCCAGCAGCGTAGATACAGGCCTCGTCTATGGCTACACCTTC. Translated, it gives CASSVDTGLVYGYTF.

The DNA for the CDR3 is TGCGCCAGCAGAACGGGAGACACAGATACGCAGTATTTT. Its protein is CASRTGDTDTQYF. This sequence joins TRBV5-1 and TRBJ2-3; D is perhaps TRBD2 (6 bases). The CDR3 is made up of 13 amino acids. In germline, CDR1 is SGHRS, CDR2 YFSETQ. V lost 5 bases, J lost 2 bases, and 9 bases lay in between.

This clone has a single count. The chain carries TRBV25-1 and TRBJ2-5; 10 bases align to TRBD2. The J segment lost 5 bases and the V segment lost 6 bases, leaving 6 bases of the junction unmatched. Per germline, CDR1 MGHDK and CDR2 SYGVNS. The CDR3 length is 14 residues. CDR3 in amino acids: CASRTSGFGETQYF. The DNA for the CDR3 is TGTGCCAGCAGGACTAGCGGGTTCGGGGAGACCCAGTACTTC.

The V call is TRBV2, the J call TRBJ2-3; TRBD1 agrees at 7 bases. CDR3 length equals 15 residues. CDR1 is SNHLY, CDR2 FYNNEI, per germline. Trimming at V came to 8 bases and at J to 4 bases, leaving 12 bases not matched to a gene. In DNA form, the CDR3 reads TGTGCCAGCCAGACAGGGACCTGGGGCTCAGATACGCAGTATTTT. Its protein product is CASQTGTWGSDTQYF.

V gene TRBV6-5 combines with J gene TRBJ1-5; TRBD1 aligns across 7 bases. The CDR3 is made up of 14 amino acids. With V trimmed by 6 bases and J by 10 bases, 12 bases remained unmatched. The germline CDR1 and CDR2 sequences are MNHEY and SVGAGI. DNA for the CDR3: TGTGCCAGCAGCGATAACAGGGGAATCAGCCCCCAGCATTTT. It encodes CASSDNRGISPQHF.

V usage is TRBV5-1 and J usage is TRBJ2-2; the match to TRBD1 covers 7 bases. The CDR3 length is 16 residues. From germline, CDR1 is SGHRS and CDR2 YFSETQ. V trimming: 4 bases; J trimming: 1 base; junction bases outside the gene matches: 7. The CDR3, as DNA: TGCGCCAGCAGCATTCACAGGGGTTTGAACACCGGGGAGCTGTTTTTT. Protein product: CASSIHRGLNTGELFF.

The chain is built from TRBV7-2 and TRBJ2-1; 10 bases match TRBD2. Germline V gene sequence: CDR1 SGHTA, CDR2 FQGNSA. This CDR3 comprises 16 residues. V lost 3 bases and J lost 7; bases outside the gene matches: 9. CDR3 protein: CASSFQAGGPRNEQFF. CDR3 nucleotide sequence: TGTGCCAGCAGCTTCCAAGCGGGAGGGCCAAGGAATGAGCAGTTCTTC.

This clone was seen only a few times. The J gene is TRBJ1-2, the V gene TRBV29-1; unclear D gene. The ends were cut back, 5 bases at V and 7 bases at J, with 11 bases in the middle. The CDR3 is 11 residues long. Germline V CDR1 and CDR2: SQVTM, ANQGSEA. The CDR3 DNA follows: TGCAGCGTTCGGTATCGCGGTGGCTACACCTTC. Amino acids: CSVRYRGGYTF. The variable domain in full, with the rest retrieved from reference TRBV29-1 and TRBJ1-2, is SAVISQKPSRDICQRGTSLTIQCQVDSQVTMMFWYRQQPGQSLTLIATANQGSEATYESGFVIDKFPISRPNLTFSTLTVSNMSPEDSSIYLCSVRYRGGYTFGSGTRLTVV.

The chain joins TRBV30 to TRBJ1-1; 7 nucleotides align to TRBD1. Germline V gives CDR1 GTSNPN, CDR2 SVGIG (reference sequence). Germline trimming cut 8 bases from V and 0 bases from J; bases unmatched to any gene: 6. This CDR3 comprises 13 residues. DNA for the CDR3: TGTGCCGGCAAGGGACAGCTGAACACTGAAGCTTTCTTT. This translates into CAGKGQLNTEAFF.

This rearrangement joins TRBV5-1 to TRBJ2-3; tentatively, D is TRBD1 or TRBD2 (5 bases each). CDR1 is SGHRS, CDR2 YFSETQ, per germline. With 0 bases removed from V and 1 base from J, the gap between germline ends came to 6 bases. The CDR3 extends over 14 amino acids. Written as DNA, the CDR3 is TGCGCCAGCAGCTTGGAGGGACGCACAGATACGCAGTATTTT. Residues: CASSLEGRTDTQYF. The full variable domain, with the rest looked up from reference TRBV5-1 and TRBJ2-3, is KAGVTQTPRYLIKTRGQQVTLSCSPISGHRSVSWYQQTPGQGLQFLFEYFSETQRNKGNFPGRFSGRQFSNSRSEMNVSTLELGDSALYLCASSLEGRTDTQYFGPGTRLTVL.

This clone was recorded once. The chain carries TRBV30 and TRBJ2-7; D might be TRBD2 (5 bases). Trimming removed 3 bases from V and 2 bases from J, with 14 bases in between. The germline V gene encodes CDR1 GTSNPN and CDR2 SVGIG (reference sequence). The length of the CDR3 is 14 residues. For the CDR3, the DNA is TGTGCCTGGAGCAACTACCCGGGGACCTACGAGCAGTACTTC. Protein sequence: CAWSNYPGTYEQYF.

This chain uses TRBV9 with TRBJ2-6; D uncertain. V lost 0 bases and J 0 bases, leaving 4 bases between the germline ends. The CDR3 has 15 residues. Germline-derived CDR1 and CDR2 are SGDLS and YYNGEE. CDR3 sequence reads: CASSVVSSGANVLTF. The CDR3 nucleotides are TGTGCCAGCAGCGTAGTCAGCTCTGGGGCCAACGTCCTGACTTTC. The full variable domain, rest sourced from reference TRBV9 and TRBJ2-6, is DSGVTQTPKHLITATGQRVTLRCSPRSGDLSVYWYQQSLDQGLQFLIQYYNGEERAKGNILERFSAQQFPDLHSELNLSSLELGDSALYFCASSVVSSGANVLTFGAGSRLTVL.

This clone occurred once. DNA for the CDR3: TGTGCCAGCGAGGTGGCAGGCCGGTCCTACAATGAGCAGTTCTTC. Protein sequence: CASEVAGRSYNEQFF. The chain has TRBV6-6 and TRBJ2-1; D not resolved. Germline loops: CDR1 MNHNY, CDR2 SVGAGI (reference sequence). The CDR3 is 15 residues long. The V gene lost 8 bases and the J gene lost 1 base, with 15 bases spanning the gap.

The chain links TRBV15 to TRBJ2-3; 14 bases are shared with TRBD2. Germline V gene data show CDR1 as LNHNV and CDR2 as YYDKDF (reference sequence). V lost 6 bases and J lost 3; bases outside the gene matches: 11. This CDR3 comprises 18 residues. Here the CDR3 reads CATSWGGTSGRLTDTQYF. The CDR3 DNA follows: TGTGCCACCAGTTGGGGAGGGACTAGCGGGAGATTGACAGATACGCAGTATTTT.

The gene calls are TRBV4-2 and TRBJ2-7; TRBD1 or TRBD2 may be the D gene (6 bases each). Germline CDR1 and CDR2: LGHNA and YNFKEQ. The V and J ends lost 0 bases and 7 bases respectively, with 16 bases between them. The CDR3 runs to 15 residues. In DNA, the CDR3 is TGTGCCAGCAGCCAAGAGTGGGGGGCTCCTCGGGAGCAGTACTTC. This gives the protein CASSQEWGAPREQYF.

This clone occurred a few times. The V and J genes are TRBV5-1 and TRBJ2-3; the D is unclear. CDR1 and CDR2 (germline): SGHRS, YFSETQ. V lost 0 bases and J lost 0, with 8 bases in between. The CDR3 covers 15 residues. The CDR3 DNA is TGCGCCAGCAGCTTGGCCGGGCTCAGCACAGATACGCAGTATTTT. Translated, it gives CASSLAGLSTDTQYF.

The chain recombines TRBV7-8 with TRBJ2-3; no definite D call. The CDR3 spans 13 residues. The germline V and J ends were trimmed by 1 base and 4 bases, with 6 bases remaining between them. Germline values: CDR1 SGHVS, CDR2 FQNEAQ. CDR3 in DNA: TGTGCCAGCAGCTTAGGGCCCCCAGATACGCAGTATTTT. Encoded protein: CASSLGPPDTQYF.